These T cell receptor beta chains were read from a single sample in a study of shared clonotypes between healthy human individuals. The table came from immunoSEQ multiplex PCR; TCRdb's copy has only in-frame clones and leaves some out. The repertoire has around 2,000,000 clones, about 94% of them found once; the top ten carry roughly 1%. Sample: naive CD8+ T cells sorted from blood. The receptors were gathered from a man aged 18 to 30 in good health. Each CDR3 is given with its conserved first and last residue. The D gene is left open where the match is weak. Not every row has a clone size; where given, it reads once, few, many or a size class.

j_gene: TRBJ1-5
d_gene: NA
v_gene: TRBV30
abundance: NA
CDR3nt: TGTGCCTGGAGTGAAGTGGATAGCAATCAGCCCCAGCATTTT
CDR3aa: CAWSEVDSNQPQHF

j_gene: TRBJ2-1
d_gene: TRBD2
v_gene: TRBV10-3
abundance: NA
CDR3nt: TGTGCCATCAGTGAGTCCCTACTAGCGCCCGAGGGTTACAATGAGCAGTTCTTC
CDR3aa: CAISESLLAPEGYNEQFF

j_gene: TRBJ1-1
d_gene: NA
v_gene: TRBV27
abundance: once
CDR3nt: TGTGCCAGCAGTTTATCGAGCGCATCCTACTACACTGAAGCTTTCTTT
CDR3aa: CASSLSSASYYTEAFF

j_gene: TRBJ2-7
d_gene: TRBD2
v_gene: TRBV28
abundance: NA
CDR3nt: TGTGCCAGCGCCAAGTTGGCCGGGGGGGCCGTCGAGCAGTACTTC
CDR3aa: CASAKLAGGAVEQYF

j_gene: TRBJ1-5
d_gene: TRBD1
v_gene: TRBV11-2
abundance: NA
CDR3nt: TGTGCCAGCAGCTTAGATCTCAGGACAGGGGTCCAGCCCCAGCATTTT
CDR3aa: CASSLDLRTGVQPQHF

j_gene: TRBJ2-1
d_gene: TRBD2
v_gene: TRBV11-2
abundance: NA
CDR3nt: TGTGCCAGCAGCTTAGTGGCACTAGCGGGTAGGAATGAGCAGTTCTTC
CDR3aa: CASSLVALAGRNEQFF

j_gene: TRBJ1-2
d_gene: TRBD1
v_gene: TRBV27
abundance: NA
CDR3nt: TGTGCCAGCAGTCTGCACAGGGGGCATGACTATGGCTACACCTTC
CDR3aa: CASSLHRGHDYGYTF

j_gene: TRBJ1-6
d_gene: NA
v_gene: TRBV6-1
abundance: few
CDR3nt: TGTGCCAGCAGTGAAGTAACAGGCCTGCACTTT
CDR3aa: CASSEVTGLHF

j_gene: TRBJ2-1
d_gene: NA
v_gene: TRBV6-4
abundance: NA
CDR3nt: TGTGCCAGCAGCCCGACACCCGATCTCTACAATGAGCAGTTCTTC
CDR3aa: CASSPTPDLYNEQFF

j_gene: TRBJ2-5
d_gene: NA
v_gene: TRBV27
abundance: once
CDR3nt: TGTGCCAGCAGTTTAAGTCGGTGGGAGACCCAGTACTTC
CDR3aa: CASSLSRWETQYF

j_gene: TRBJ2-1
d_gene: NA
v_gene: TRBV4-3
abundance: NA
CDR3nt: TGCGCCAGCAGCCAAGAGTCGGACTACAATGAGCAGTTCTTC
CDR3aa: CASSQESDYNEQFF

j_gene: TRBJ2-3
d_gene: TRBD1
v_gene: TRBV5-1
abundance: NA
CDR3nt: TGCGCCAGCAGCCCGGGCCTTGGACAGGGGGGAGATACGCAGTATTTT
CDR3aa: CASSPGLGQGGDTQYF

j_gene: TRBJ1-1
d_gene: TRBD1
v_gene: TRBV6-5
abundance: NA
CDR3nt: TGTGCCAGCAGTTTCGGACAGGGAGGGACTGAAGCTTTCTTT
CDR3aa: CASSFGQGGTEAFF

j_gene: TRBJ1-6
d_gene: TRBD1
v_gene: TRBV6-6
abundance: NA
CDR3nt: TGTGCCAGCAGCTCGACAGGGCCAGGTTCACCCCTCCACTTT
CDR3aa: CASSSTGPGSPLHF

j_gene: TRBJ2-7
d_gene: NA
v_gene: TRBV4-1
abundance: NA
CDR3nt: TGCGCCAGCAGCCAAACTCTGGGAAGCTACGAGCAGTACTTC
CDR3aa: CASSQTLGSYEQYF

j_gene: TRBJ1-5
d_gene: NA
v_gene: TRBV21-1
abundance: NA
CDR3nt: TGTGCCAGCACCTTGGGCCAGGTGTATCAGCCCCAGCATTTT
CDR3aa: CASTLGQVYQPQHF

j_gene: TRBJ2-3
d_gene: TRBD1
v_gene: TRBV2
abundance: once
CDR3nt: TGTGCCAGCCTGGGACAGGGGGCCGATAGCACAGATACGCAGTATTTT
CDR3aa: CASLGQGADSTDTQYF

j_gene: TRBJ2-2
d_gene: NA
v_gene: TRBV29-1
abundance: NA
CDR3nt: TGCAGCGTTGAAGGGGGCAACACCGGGGAGCTGTTTTTT
CDR3aa: CSVEGGNTGELFF

j_gene: TRBJ2-1
d_gene: NA
v_gene: TRBV6-5
abundance: NA
CDR3nt: TGTGCCAGCAGTTACTTCGGGAGTGAGCAGTTCTTC
CDR3aa: CASSYFGSEQFF

j_gene: TRBJ2-7
d_gene: TRBD2
v_gene: TRBV27
abundance: once
CDR3nt: TGTGCCAGCAGCCCATTAGGGACTAGCGGTACTTACGAGCAGTACTTC
CDR3aa: CASSPLGTSGTYEQYF

j_gene: TRBJ1-5
d_gene: TRBD1
v_gene: TRBV4-1
abundance: NA
CDR3nt: TGCGCCAGCAGCCAAGATAACCCAGGGGGACAGCCCCAGCATTTT
CDR3aa: CASSQDNPGGQPQHF

j_gene: TRBJ2-7
d_gene: TRBD1
v_gene: TRBV25-1
abundance: NA
CDR3nt: TGTGCCAGCATCCCGGACAGGGGCAAGCAGTACTTC
CDR3aa: CASIPDRGKQYF

j_gene: TRBJ1-1
d_gene: NA
v_gene: TRBV28
abundance: NA
CDR3nt: TGTGCCAGCGTCTTCGGGGGGAACACTGAAGCTTTCTTT
CDR3aa: CASVFGGNTEAFF

j_gene: TRBJ1-2
d_gene: NA
v_gene: TRBV30
abundance: NA
CDR3nt: TGTGCCTGGAGTGCTGAGGCCCCTCGATACTCCTATGGCTACACCTTC
CDR3aa: CAWSAEAPRYSYGYTF

j_gene: TRBJ2-5
d_gene: NA
v_gene: TRBV30
abundance: NA
CDR3nt: TGTGCCTGGAGCCTCATGGGACCGAGCGATGAGGCCCAGTACTTC
CDR3aa: CAWSLMGPSDEAQYF

j_gene: TRBJ1-3
d_gene: NA
v_gene: TRBV14
abundance: NA
CDR3nt: TGTGCCAGCAGCCAAGGGGTGGTCGGAAACACCATATATTTT
CDR3aa: CASSQGVVGNTIYF

j_gene: TRBJ2-3
d_gene: NA
v_gene: TRBV9
abundance: NA
CDR3nt: TGTGCCAGCAGTGAGAGGGCGGACGTTACAGATACGCAGTATTTT
CDR3aa: CASSERADVTDTQYF

j_gene: TRBJ2-1
d_gene: NA
v_gene: TRBV6-1
abundance: NA
CDR3nt: TGTGCCAGCAGTGTGAGTGGGGCAGGCTCCCCGCTATTCCATGAGCAGTTCTTC
CDR3aa: CASSVSGAGSPLFHEQFF

j_gene: TRBJ1-2
d_gene: NA
v_gene: TRBV10-3
abundance: NA
CDR3nt: TGTGCCATCAGTGAAGACGGCTATGGCTACACCTTC
CDR3aa: CAISEDGYGYTF